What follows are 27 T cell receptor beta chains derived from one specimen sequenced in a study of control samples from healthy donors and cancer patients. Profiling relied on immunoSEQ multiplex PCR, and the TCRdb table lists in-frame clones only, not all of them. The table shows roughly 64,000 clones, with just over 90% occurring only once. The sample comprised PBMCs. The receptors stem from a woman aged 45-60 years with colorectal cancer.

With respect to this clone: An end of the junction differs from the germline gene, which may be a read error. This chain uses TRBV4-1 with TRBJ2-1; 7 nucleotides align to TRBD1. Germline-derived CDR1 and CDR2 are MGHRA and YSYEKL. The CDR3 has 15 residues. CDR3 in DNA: TGCGCCAGCAGTCAAGGGGGCGGACGCTCCAATGAGCAGTTCTTC. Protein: CASSQGGGRSNEQFF.

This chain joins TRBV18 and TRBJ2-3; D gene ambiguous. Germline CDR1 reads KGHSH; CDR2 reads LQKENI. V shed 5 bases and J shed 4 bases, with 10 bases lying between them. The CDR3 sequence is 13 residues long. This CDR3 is CASSGRSADTQYF. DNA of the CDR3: TGTGCCAGCTCAGGTCGGAGCGCAGATACGCAGTATTTT.

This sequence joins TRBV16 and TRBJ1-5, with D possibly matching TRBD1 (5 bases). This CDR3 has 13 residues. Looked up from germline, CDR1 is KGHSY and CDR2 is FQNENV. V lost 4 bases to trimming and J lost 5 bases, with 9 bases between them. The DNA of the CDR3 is TGTGCCAGCAGCCGCGGGGGGGATCAGCCCCAGCATTTT. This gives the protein CASSRGGDQPQHF.

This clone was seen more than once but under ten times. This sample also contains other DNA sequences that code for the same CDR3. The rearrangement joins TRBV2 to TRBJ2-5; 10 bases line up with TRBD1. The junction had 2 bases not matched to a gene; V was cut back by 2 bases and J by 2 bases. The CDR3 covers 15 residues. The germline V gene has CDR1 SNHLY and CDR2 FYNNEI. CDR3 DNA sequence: TGTGCCAGCAGTGAACAGGGACAGGGGCAAGAGACCCAGTACTTC. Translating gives CASSEQGQGQETQYF.

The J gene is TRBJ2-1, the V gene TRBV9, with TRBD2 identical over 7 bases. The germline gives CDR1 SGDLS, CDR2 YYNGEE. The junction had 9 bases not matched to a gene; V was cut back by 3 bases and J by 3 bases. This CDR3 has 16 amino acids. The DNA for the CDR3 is TGTGCCAGCAGCGGCGACGGGGGGATAGTCTACAATGAGCAGTTCTTC. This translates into CASSGDGGIVYNEQFF.

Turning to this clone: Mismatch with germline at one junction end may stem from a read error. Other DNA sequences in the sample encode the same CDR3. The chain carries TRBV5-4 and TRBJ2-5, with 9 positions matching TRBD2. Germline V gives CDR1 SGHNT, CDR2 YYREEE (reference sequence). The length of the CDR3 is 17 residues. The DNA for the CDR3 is TGTGCCAGCAGCTCCGGCCGGGCTAGCGGGGAGCAAGAGACTCAGTACTTC. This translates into CASSSGRASGEQETQYF. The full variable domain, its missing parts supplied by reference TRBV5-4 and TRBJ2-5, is ETGVTQSPTHLIKTRGQQVTLRCSSQSGHNTVSWYQQALGQGPQFIFQYYREEENGRGNFPPRFSGLQFPNYSSELNVNALELDDSALYLCASSSGRASGEQETQYFGPGTRLLVL.

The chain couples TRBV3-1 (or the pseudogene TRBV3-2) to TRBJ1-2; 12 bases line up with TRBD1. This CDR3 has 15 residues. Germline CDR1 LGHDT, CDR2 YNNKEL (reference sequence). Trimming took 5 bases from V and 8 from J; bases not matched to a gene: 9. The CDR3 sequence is CASSGQGQGAQGYTF. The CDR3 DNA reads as TGTGCCAGCAGCGGCCAGGGACAGGGGGCGCAGGGCTACACCTTC.

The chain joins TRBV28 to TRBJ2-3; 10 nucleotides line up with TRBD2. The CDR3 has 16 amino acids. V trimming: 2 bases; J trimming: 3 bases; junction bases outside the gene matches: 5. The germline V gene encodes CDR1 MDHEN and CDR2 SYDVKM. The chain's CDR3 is CASSLPSGRATDTQYF. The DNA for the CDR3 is TGTGCCAGCAGTTTACCCAGCGGGAGGGCGACAGATACGCAGTATTTT.

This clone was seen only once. Written as DNA, the CDR3 is TGTGCCAGTAGTACTCCCGGGACAGGGTCTTACGAGCAGTACTTC. Translation gives CASSTPGTGSYEQYF. V is TRBV19 and J is TRBJ2-7, with TRBD1 matching 9 bases. This CDR3 comprises 15 residues. Per the germline V gene, CDR1 is LNHDA and CDR2 is SQIVND (reference sequence). V dropped 4 bases and J dropped 4; count of bases not matched to a gene: 8.

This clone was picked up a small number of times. This CDR3 is CASTLALAGNTIYF. DNA of the CDR3: TGTGCCAGTACCCTGGCGTTAGCTGGAAACACCATATATTTT. This chain connects TRBV19 to TRBJ1-3, with no clear D. CDR3 length: 14 residues. Germline values: CDR1 LNHDA, CDR2 SQIVND (reference sequence). Trimming stripped 7 bases from V and 2 bases from J, with 12 bases between.

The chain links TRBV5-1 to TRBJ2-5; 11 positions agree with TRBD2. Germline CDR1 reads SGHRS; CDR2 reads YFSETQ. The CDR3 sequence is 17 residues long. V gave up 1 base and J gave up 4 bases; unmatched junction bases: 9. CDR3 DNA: TGCGCCAGCAGCTTGACACTAGCGGGAGACGGGAGAGAGACCCAGTACTTC. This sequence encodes CASSLTLAGDGRETQYF.

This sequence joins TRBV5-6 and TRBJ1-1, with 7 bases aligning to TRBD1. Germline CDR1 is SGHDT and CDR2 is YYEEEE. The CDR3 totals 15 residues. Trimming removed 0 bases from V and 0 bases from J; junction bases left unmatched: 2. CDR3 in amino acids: CASSLGQGMNTEAFF. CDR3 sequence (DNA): TGTGCCAGCAGCTTGGGACAGGGCATGAACACTGAAGCTTTCTTT.

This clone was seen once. The CDR3 reads CASSLGFEQYF. In DNA form, the CDR3 reads TGTGCCAGCAGTTTAGGGTTCGAGCAGTACTTC. The chain is built from TRBV28 and TRBJ2-7; D remains unclear. Trimming left V 2 bases short and J 6 bases short, with 5 bases between. The germline V gene has CDR1 MDHEN and CDR2 SYDVKM. The CDR3 is 11 residues long.

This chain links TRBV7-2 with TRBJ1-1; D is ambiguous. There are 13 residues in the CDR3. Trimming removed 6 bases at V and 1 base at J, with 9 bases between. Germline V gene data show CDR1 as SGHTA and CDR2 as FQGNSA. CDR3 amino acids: CASSSDSNTEAFF. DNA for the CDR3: TGTGCCAGCAGTTCAGATTCGAACACTGAAGCTTTCTTT. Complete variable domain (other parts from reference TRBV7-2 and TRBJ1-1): GAGVSQSPSNKVTEKGKDVELRCDPISGHTALYWYRQSLGQGLEFLIYFQGNSAPDKSGLPSDRFSAERTGGSVSTLTIQRTQQEDSAVYLCASSSDSNTEAFFGQGTRLTVV.

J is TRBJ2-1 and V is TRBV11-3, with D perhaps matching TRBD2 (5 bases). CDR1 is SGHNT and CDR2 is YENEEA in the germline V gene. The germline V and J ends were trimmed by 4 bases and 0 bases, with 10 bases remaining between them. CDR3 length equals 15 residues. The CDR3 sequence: CASSSLGSSYNEQFF. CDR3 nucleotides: TGTGCCAGCAGCTCCCTGGGGAGCTCCTACAATGAGCAGTTCTTC.

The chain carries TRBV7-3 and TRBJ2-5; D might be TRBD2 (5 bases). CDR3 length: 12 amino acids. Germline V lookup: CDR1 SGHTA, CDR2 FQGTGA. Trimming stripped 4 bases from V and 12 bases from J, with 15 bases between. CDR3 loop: CASSSRGGIKYF. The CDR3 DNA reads TGTGCCAGCAGCTCCCGTGGAGGTATAAAGTACTTC.

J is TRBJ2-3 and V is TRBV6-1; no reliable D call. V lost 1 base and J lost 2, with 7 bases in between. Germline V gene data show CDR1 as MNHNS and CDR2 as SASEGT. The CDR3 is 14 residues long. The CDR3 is CASSEVWSTDTQYF. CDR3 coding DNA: TGTGCCAGCAGTGAAGTTTGGTCCACAGATACGCAGTATTTT.

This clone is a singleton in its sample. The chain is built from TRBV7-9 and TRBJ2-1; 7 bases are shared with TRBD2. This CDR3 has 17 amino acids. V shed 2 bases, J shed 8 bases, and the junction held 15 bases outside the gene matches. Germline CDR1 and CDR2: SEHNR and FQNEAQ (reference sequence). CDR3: CASSLTNGLVSLHEQFF. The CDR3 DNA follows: TGTGCCAGCAGCTTAACCAACGGACTAGTAAGTTTGCATGAGCAGTTCTTC.

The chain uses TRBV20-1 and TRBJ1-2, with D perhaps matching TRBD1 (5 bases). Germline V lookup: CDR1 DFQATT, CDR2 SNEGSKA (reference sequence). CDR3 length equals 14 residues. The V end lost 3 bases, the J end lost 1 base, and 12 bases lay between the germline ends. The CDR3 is CSASTGTDNYGYTF. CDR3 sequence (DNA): TGCAGTGCTAGTACCGGGACCGATAACTATGGCTACACCTTC.

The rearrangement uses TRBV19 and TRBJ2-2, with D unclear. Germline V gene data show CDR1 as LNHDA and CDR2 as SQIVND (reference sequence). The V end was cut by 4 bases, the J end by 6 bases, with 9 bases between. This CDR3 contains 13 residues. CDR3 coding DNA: TGTGCCAGTAGTAGCCGGGCACCCGGGGAGCTGTTTTTT. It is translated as CASSSRAPGELFF.

Here the CDR3 DNA reads TGTGCCAGCAGTGATGTCGGGCGTGAAAAACTGTTTTTT. Its protein is CASSDVGREKLFF. The chain joins TRBV2 to TRBJ1-4; D gene unclear. Germline V gives CDR1 SNHLY, CDR2 FYNNEI. The CDR3 extends over 13 amino acids. The ends were cut back, 3 bases at V and 7 bases at J, with 9 bases in the middle.

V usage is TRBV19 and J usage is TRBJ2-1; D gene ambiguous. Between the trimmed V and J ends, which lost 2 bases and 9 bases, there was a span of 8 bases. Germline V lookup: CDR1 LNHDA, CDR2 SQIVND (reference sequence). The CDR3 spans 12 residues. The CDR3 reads CASSISLSEQFF. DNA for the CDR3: TGTGCCAGTAGTATAAGTTTGAGTGAGCAGTTCTTC.

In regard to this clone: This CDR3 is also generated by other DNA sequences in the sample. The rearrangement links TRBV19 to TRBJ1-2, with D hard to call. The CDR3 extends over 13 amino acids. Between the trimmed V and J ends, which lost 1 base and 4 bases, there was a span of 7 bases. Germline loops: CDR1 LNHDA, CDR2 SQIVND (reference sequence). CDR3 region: CASSIGAGYGYTF. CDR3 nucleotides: TGTGCCAGTAGTATAGGGGCCGGCTATGGCTACACCTTC.

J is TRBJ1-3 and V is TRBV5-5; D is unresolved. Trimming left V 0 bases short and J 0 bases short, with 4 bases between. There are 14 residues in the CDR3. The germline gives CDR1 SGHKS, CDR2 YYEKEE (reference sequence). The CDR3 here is CASSLGGSGNTIYF. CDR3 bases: TGTGCCAGCAGCTTGGGCGGCTCTGGAAACACCATATATTTT.

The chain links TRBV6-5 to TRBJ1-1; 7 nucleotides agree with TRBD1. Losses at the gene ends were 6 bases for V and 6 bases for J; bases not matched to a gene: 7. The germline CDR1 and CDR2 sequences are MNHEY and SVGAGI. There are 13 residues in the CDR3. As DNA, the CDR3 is TGTGCCAGCAGCGAGCCTGGACAGGCTGAAGCTTTCTTT. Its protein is CASSEPGQAEAFF.

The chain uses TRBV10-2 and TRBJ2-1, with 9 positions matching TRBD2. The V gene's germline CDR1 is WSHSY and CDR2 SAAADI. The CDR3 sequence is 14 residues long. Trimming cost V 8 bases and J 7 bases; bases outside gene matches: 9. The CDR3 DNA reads TGCGCCAGCCGCCTAGCGGGGTTGGTGAATGAGCAGTTCTTC. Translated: CASRLAGLVNEQFF.

This chain's CDR3 is CASSRLNSGNTIYF. Here the CDR3 DNA reads TGTGCCAGCAGCAGACTGAACTCTGGAAACACCATATATTTT. This rearrangement joins TRBV2 to TRBJ1-3; D is unresolved. The germline V and J ends were trimmed by 6 bases and 0 bases, with 9 bases remaining between them. The CDR3 runs to 14 residues. Germline CDR1 and CDR2: SNHLY and FYNNEI.